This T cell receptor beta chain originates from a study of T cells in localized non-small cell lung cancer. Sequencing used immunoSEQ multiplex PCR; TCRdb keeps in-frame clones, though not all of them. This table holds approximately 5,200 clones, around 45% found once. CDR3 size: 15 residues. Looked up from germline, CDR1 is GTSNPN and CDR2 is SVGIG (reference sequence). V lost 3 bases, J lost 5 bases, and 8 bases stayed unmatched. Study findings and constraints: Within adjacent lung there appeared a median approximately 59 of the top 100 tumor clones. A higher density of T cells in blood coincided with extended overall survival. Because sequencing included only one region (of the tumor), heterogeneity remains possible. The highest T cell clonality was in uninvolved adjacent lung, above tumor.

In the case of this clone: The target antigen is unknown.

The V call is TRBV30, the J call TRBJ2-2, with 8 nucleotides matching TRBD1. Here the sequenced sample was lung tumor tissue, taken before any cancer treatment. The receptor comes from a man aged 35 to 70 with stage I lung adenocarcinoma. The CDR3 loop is CAWRAGGMLTGELFF. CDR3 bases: TGTGCCTGGAGAGCAGGGGGCATGTTGACCGGGGAGCTGTTTTTT. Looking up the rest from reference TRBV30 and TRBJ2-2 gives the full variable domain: SQTIHQWPATLVQPVGSPLSLECTVEGTSNPNLYWYRQAAGRGLQLLFYSVGIGQISSEVPQNLSASRPQDRQFILSSKKLLLSDSGFYLCAWRAGGMLTGELFFGEGSRLTVL.